These 2 T cell receptor beta chains were sequenced from one sample in a study of T cells in Graves' hyperthyroidism and ophthalmopathy. Amplification yielded TCR beta CDR3 regions, with RNA transcripts as the source. First-round RT-PCR of the TCR CDR3 relied on the HTBI primer set. TCRdb re-called the multiplex PCR reads with MiXCR, one entry per CDR3 protein. The table shows hundreds of thousands of distinct CDR3 sequences, with approximately 14% occurring only once. The sequenced sample was blood. All receptors derive from a young woman with Graves' hyperthyroidism.

The rearrangement links TRBV29-1 to TRBJ2-5, with D possibly being TRBD1 (6 bases). Per germline, CDR1 SQVTM and CDR2 ANQGSEA. The CDR3 has 13 amino acids. The germline V and J ends were trimmed by 0 bases and 3 bases, with 8 bases remaining between them. CDR3 loop: CSVEDRGEETQYF. The CDR3, as DNA: TGCAGCGTTGAAGACAGGGGAGAAGAGACCCAGTACTTC.

This clonotype occurred many times. The chain couples TRBV12-3 or TRBV12-4 to TRBJ2-1, with 10 bases identical to TRBD2. Trimming at V came to 3 bases and at J to 7 bases, leaving 6 bases not matched to a gene. This CDR3 comprises 15 residues. CDR3 DNA sequence: TGTGCCAGCAGTTTCTCTAGCGGGAGCAATAATGAGCAGTTCTTC. As protein: CASSFSSGSNNEQFF.